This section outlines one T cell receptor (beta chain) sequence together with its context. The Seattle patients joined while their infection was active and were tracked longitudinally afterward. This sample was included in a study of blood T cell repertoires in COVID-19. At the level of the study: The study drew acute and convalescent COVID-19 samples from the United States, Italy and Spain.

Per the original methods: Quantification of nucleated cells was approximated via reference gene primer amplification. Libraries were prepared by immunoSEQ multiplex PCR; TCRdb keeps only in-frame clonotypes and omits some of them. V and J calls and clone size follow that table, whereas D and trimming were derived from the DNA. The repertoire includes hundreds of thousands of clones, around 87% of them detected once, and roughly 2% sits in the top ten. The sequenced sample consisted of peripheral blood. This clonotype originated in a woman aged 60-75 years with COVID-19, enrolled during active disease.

The CDR3 region has the DNA TGTGCCAGCAGCCAAGGGTACAGCTATGGCTACACCTTC. It translates to CASSQGYSYGYTF. J is TRBJ1-2 and V is TRBV14; D is unresolved. This CDR3 is 13 amino acids long. Germline CDR1 SGHDN, CDR2 FVKESK. V was trimmed by 1 base and J by 4 bases, leaving 7 bases between them.